This TCR beta chain was captured by sequencing in a study of T-cell reconstitution after alpha-beta-depleted transplantation in children. This CDR3 contains 17 residues. Germline V lookup: CDR1 MGHDK, CDR2 SYGVNS. V lost 3 bases, J lost 4 bases, and 21 bases lay in between. Unique molecular identifiers were used to barcode this TCRbeta library. TCRdb ran MiXCR on the PCR reads and lists one entry per CDR3 protein. The data show approximately 510,000 distinct CDR3 sequences, around 20% seen once. Sequences were derived from PBMCs from the stem cell graft donor, sampled from the stem cell graft. This sequence was found in a human donor who donated a stem cell graft to a child with acute lymphoblastic leukemia. The chain uses TRBV25-1 and TRBJ1-2; D possibly corresponds to TRBD1 (6 bases). The CDR3 protein is CASSDHREVLSFYGYTF. Here the CDR3 DNA reads TGTGCCAGCAGTGATCACAGGGAAGTGCTCTCTTTCTATGGCTACACCTTC.